Presented here are 10 T cell receptor beta chains from one specimen sequenced in a study of response to subunit inactivated influenza vaccine. TCRdb used MiXCR to reprocess the RT-PCR reads, holding one entry per CDR3 protein. The repertoire includes about 830,000 distinct CDR3 sequences, about a fifth of them detected once, and about a tenth sits in the top ten. The source material was PBMCs from blood, sampled 4 to 6 days after vaccination. These receptors originate from a man over 45 who received an inactivated influenza vaccine.

The chain couples TRBV28 to TRBJ2-2; no clear D. Germline V gives CDR1 MDHEN, CDR2 SYDVKM. V was clipped by 6 bases and J by 13 bases, with 15 bases between them. The CDR3 runs to 12 residues. The CDR3 reads CASRPGKGALFF. DNA of the CDR3: TGTGCCAGCAGGCCTGGGAAAGGCGCGCTGTTTTTT.

At least ten counts were recorded for this clonotype. The chain joins TRBV20-1 to TRBJ2-1, with D possibly matching TRBD2 (5 bases). This CDR3 comprises 13 residues. Trimming removed 0 bases at V and 8 bases at J, with 11 bases between. CDR1 DFQATT and CDR2 SNEGSKA come from the germline V gene (reference sequence). The CDR3 DNA follows: TGCAGTGCTAGAGATGTCCGGGGTCATGAGCAGTTCTTC. This codes for CSARDVRGHEQFF.

V usage is TRBV20-1 and J usage is TRBJ2-2; D remains ambiguous. CDR1 and CDR2 (germline): DFQATT, SNEGSKA (reference sequence). V lost 0 bases and J 5 bases, leaving 13 bases between the germline ends. The CDR3 runs to 15 residues. CDR3 nucleotide sequence: TGCAGTGCTAGAGATCGGCGCAGGAATACCGGGGAGCTGTTTTTT. It specifies CSARDRRRNTGELFF.

The chain couples TRBV20-1 to TRBJ1-4, with D tentatively TRBD1 (5 bases). In germline, CDR1 is DFQATT, CDR2 SNEGSKA (reference sequence). Trimming cost V 3 bases and J 4 bases, with 9 bases left between them. The CDR3 consists of 13 residues. CDR3: CSASSGGNEKLFF. In nucleotides, the CDR3 is TGCAGTGCTAGTTCGGGGGGTAATGAAAAACTGTTTTTT.

This chain uses TRBV27 with TRBJ2-5; D tentatively reads TRBD1 or TRBD2 (5 bases each). V lost 6 bases and J lost 6, with 14 bases in between. CDR1 is MNHEY, CDR2 SMNVEV, per germline (reference sequence). The CDR3 sequence is 13 residues long. Written as DNA, the CDR3 is TGTGCCAGCAGAAACGGGGACCTCAAGACCCAGTACTTC. This gives the protein CASRNGDLKTQYF.

The chain links TRBV7-2 to TRBJ2-4; 8 positions match TRBD2. The V segment lost 2 bases and the J segment 14 bases; nucleotides outside the gene matches: 8. Germline values: CDR1 SGHTA, CDR2 FQGNSA. The CDR3 has 13 residues. CDR3 coding DNA: TGTGCCAGCAGCTTATCCACTAGCGGTGTTAAGTACTTC. Amino acid sequence: CASSLSTSGVKYF. Full variable domain (remainder filled in from reference TRBV7-2 and TRBJ2-4): GAGVSQSPSNKVTEKGKDVELRCDPISGHTALYWYRQSLGQGLEFLIYFQGNSAPDKSGLPSDRFSAERTGGSVSTLTIQRTQQEDSAVYLCASSLSTSGVKYFGAGTRLSVL.

The chain employs TRBV20-1 and TRBJ2-1; D is possibly TRBD2 (5 bases). Trimming removed 5 bases from V and 7 bases from J, with 18 bases in between. Germline V gene sequence: CDR1 DFQATT, CDR2 SNEGSKA (reference sequence). This CDR3 is built from 14 residues. The CDR3 DNA reads as TGCAGTGCTCACGCCTTCGTAGAGCGGAATGAGCAGTTCTTC. Its protein is CSAHAFVERNEQFF.

Comment on this clonotype: The junction shows a germline mismatch at one end, possibly a read error. V gene TRBV7-7 combines with J gene TRBJ2-7, with D perhaps TRBD1 (5 bases). CDR3 length: 13 residues. Looked up from germline, CDR1 is SSHAT and CDR2 is FNYEAQ (reference sequence). Here the CDR3 reads CASSLDQGAEQYF. The CDR3 DNA follows: TGTGCTAGCAGCTTAGACCAGGGTGCCGAGCAGTACTTC.

The chain combines TRBV18 with TRBJ1-1; 9 bases are a match to TRBD1. Germline V gene lookup returns CDR1 KGHSH and CDR2 LQKENI. J gave up 0 bases and V 3 bases, and 8 bases lay outside the gene matches. The CDR3 has 17 residues. The CDR3 DNA is TGTGCCAGCTCACCTACCGGGACAGGGCGAATGAACACTGAAGCTTTCTTT. Protein sequence: CASSPTGTGRMNTEAFF.

This clonotype appeared a few times. The chain combines TRBV5-1 with TRBJ2-5; D is unresolved. Trimming shortened V by 4 bases and J by 0 bases, and 7 bases separated the two germline ends. CDR1 SGHRS and CDR2 YFSETQ come from the germline V gene. The CDR3 has 13 residues. The CDR3 loop reads CASSAGHQETQYF. The CDR3 DNA reads TGCGCCAGCAGCGCCGGTCACCAAGAGACCCAGTACTTC.